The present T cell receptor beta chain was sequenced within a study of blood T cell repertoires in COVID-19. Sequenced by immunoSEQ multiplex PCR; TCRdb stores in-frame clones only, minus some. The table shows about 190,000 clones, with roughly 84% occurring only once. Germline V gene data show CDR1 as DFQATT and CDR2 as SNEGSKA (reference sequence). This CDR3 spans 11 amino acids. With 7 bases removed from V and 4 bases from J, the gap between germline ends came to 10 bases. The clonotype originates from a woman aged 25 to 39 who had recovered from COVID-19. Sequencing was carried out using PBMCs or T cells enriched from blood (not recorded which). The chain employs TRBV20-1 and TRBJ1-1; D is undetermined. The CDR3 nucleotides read TGCAGTGGTCAGGTGGGCACTGAAGCTTTCTTT. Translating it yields CSGQVGTEAFF.